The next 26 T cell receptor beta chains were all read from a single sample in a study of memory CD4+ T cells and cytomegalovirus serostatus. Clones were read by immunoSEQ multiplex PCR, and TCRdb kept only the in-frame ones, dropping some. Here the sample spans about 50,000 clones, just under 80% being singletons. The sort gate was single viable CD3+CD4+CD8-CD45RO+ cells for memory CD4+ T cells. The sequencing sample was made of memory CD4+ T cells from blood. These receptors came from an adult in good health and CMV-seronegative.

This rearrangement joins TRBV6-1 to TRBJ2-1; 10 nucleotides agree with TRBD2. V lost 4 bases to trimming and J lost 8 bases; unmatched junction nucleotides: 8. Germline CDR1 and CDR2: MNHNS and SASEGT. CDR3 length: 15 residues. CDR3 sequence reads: CASSGAGGPFDEQFF. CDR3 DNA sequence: TGTGCCAGCAGTGGAGCGGGAGGGCCTTTCGATGAGCAGTTCTTC.

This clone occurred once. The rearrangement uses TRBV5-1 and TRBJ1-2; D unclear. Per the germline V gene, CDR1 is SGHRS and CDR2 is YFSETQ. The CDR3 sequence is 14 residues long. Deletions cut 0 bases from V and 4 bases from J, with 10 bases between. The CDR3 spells CASSLGAVGYGYTF. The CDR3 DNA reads TGCGCCAGCAGCTTGGGAGCAGTCGGCTATGGCTACACCTTC.

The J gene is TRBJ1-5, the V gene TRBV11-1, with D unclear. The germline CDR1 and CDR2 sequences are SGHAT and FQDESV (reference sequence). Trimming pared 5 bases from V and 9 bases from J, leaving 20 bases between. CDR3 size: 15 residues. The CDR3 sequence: CASSRDGSPNTPQHF. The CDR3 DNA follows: TGTGCCAGCAGCCGAGACGGGTCCCCGAATACGCCCCAGCATTTT.

This CDR3 reads CASSSVGASGRAGEQYF. CDR3 nucleotide sequence: TGTGCCAGCAGCTCCGTAGGGGCTAGCGGGAGGGCCGGTGAGCAGTACTTC. This chain links TRBV7-9 with TRBJ2-7; 12 bases agree with TRBD2. Germline V CDR1 and CDR2: SEHNR, FQNEAQ (reference sequence). The CDR3 sequence is 17 residues long. Trimming at V came to 4 bases and at J to 7 bases, leaving 14 bases not matched to a gene. Full variable domain (outside the CDR3, taken from reference TRBV7-9 and TRBJ2-7): DTGVSQNPRHKITKRGQNVTFRCDPISEHNRLYWYRQTLGQGPEFLTYFQNEAQLEKSRLLSDRFSAERPKGSFSTLEIQRTEQGDSAMYLCASSSVGASGRAGEQYFGPGTRLTVT.

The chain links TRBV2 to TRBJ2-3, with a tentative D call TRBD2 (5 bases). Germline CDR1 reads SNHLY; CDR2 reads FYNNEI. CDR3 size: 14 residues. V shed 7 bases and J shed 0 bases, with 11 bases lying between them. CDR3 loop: CASNRRASTDTQYF. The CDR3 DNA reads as TGTGCCAGCAACCGGCGGGCTAGCACAGATACGCAGTATTTT. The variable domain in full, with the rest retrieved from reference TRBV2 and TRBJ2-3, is EPEVTQTPSHQVTQMGQEVILRCVPISNHLYFYWYRQILGQKVEFLVSFYNNEISEKSEIFDDQFSVERPDGSNFTLKIRSTKLEDSAMYFCASNRRASTDTQYFGPGTRLTVL.

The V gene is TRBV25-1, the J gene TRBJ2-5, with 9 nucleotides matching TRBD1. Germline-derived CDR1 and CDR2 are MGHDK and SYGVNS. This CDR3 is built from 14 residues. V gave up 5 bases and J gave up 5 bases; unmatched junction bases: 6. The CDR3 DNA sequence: TGTGCCAGCAGTCCGGACAGGGGAAGGGAGACCCAGTACTTC. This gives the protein CASSPDRGRETQYF.

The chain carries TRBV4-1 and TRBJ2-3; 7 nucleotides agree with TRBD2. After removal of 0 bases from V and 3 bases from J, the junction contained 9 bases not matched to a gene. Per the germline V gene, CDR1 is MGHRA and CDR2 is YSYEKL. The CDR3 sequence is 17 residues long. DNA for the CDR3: TGCGCCAGCAGCCAAGACCAACTAGCGAAGGAGACAGATACGCAGTATTTT. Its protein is CASSQDQLAKETDTQYF.

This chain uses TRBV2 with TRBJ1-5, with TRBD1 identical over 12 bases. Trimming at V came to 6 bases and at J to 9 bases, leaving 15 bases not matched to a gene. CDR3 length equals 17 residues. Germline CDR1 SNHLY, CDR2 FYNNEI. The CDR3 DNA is TGTGCCAGCAGCGGCGCCGGGACAGGGGGCCGCGGGGGGCCCCAGCATTTT. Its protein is CASSGAGTGGRGGPQHF.

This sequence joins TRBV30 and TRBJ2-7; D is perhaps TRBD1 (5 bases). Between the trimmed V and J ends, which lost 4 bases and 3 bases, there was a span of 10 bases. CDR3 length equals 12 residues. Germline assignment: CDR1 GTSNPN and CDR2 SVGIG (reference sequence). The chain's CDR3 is CAWNLQGYEQYF. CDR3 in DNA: TGTGCCTGGAACCTTCAGGGCTACGAGCAGTACTTC.

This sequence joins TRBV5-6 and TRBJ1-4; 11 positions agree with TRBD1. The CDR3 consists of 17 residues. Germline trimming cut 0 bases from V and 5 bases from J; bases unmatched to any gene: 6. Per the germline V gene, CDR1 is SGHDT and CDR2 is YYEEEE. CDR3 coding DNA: TGTGCCAGCAGCTTGGCCCGGACAGGGGGCCTGAATGAAAAACTGTTTTTT. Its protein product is CASSLARTGGLNEKLFF.

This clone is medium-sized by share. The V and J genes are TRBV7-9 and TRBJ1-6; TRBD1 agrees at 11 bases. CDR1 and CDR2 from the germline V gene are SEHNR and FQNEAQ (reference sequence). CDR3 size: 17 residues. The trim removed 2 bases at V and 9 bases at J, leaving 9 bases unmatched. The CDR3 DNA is TGTGCCAGCAGCTTAAGGACAGGGGGCGTGATAGCTTCACCCCTCCACTTT. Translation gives CASSLRTGGVIASPLHF.

The CDR3 DNA reads as TGTGCCAGCAGAGTACAGGGTGTGGATTCACCCCTCCACTTT. It codes for CASRVQGVDSPLHF. This chain joins TRBV2 and TRBJ1-6, with D possibly matching TRBD1 (6 bases). Germline values: CDR1 SNHLY, CDR2 FYNNEI. V dropped 6 bases and J dropped 8 bases, with 14 bases sitting between them. The CDR3 is 14 residues long.

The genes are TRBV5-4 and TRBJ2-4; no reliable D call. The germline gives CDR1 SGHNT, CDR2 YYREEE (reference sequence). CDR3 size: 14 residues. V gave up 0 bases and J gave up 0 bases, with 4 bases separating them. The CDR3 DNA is TGTGCCAGCAGCTTGGCGCAAGCCAAAAACATTCAGTACTTC. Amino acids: CASSLAQAKNIQYF.

The CDR3 DNA reads as TGTGCCAGCAGGCCCGCGGGGAACACAGATACGCAGTATTTT. It encodes CASRPAGNTDTQYF. The J gene is TRBJ2-3, the V gene TRBV6-5, with TRBD2 as a possible D gene (6 bases). Germline V gene lookup returns CDR1 MNHEY and CDR2 SVGAGI. Trimming took off 6 bases at V and 2 bases at J, with 12 bases between the two ends. The CDR3 length is 14 residues.

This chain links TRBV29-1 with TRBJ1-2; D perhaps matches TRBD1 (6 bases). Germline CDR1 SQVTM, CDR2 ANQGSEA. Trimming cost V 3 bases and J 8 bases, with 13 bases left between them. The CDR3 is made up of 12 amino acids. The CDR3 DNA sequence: TGCAGCGTTGAGGGTGGGGGGCTCGGCTACACCTTC. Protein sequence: CSVEGGGLGYTF.

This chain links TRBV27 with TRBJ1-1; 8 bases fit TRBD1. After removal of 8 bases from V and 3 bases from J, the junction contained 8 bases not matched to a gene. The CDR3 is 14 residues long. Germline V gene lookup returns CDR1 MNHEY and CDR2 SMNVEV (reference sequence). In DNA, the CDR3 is TGTGCCAGCCTCCCAGGGGGCGGTTACACTGAAGCTTTCTTT. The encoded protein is CASLPGGGYTEAFF.

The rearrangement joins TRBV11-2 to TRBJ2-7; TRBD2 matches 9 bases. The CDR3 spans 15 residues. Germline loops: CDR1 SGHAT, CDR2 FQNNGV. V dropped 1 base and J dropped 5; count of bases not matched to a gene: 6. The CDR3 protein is CASSLALAGVHEQYF. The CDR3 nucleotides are TGTGCCAGCAGCTTAGCTTTAGCGGGAGTCCACGAGCAGTACTTC.

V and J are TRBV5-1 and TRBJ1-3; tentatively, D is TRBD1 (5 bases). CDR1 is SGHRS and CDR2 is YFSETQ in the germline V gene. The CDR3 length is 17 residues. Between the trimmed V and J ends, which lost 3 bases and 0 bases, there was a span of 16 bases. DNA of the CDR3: TGCGCCAGCAGCTCTTCCCCACAGGCTAGCTCTGGAAACACCATATATTTT. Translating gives CASSSSPQASSGNTIYF.

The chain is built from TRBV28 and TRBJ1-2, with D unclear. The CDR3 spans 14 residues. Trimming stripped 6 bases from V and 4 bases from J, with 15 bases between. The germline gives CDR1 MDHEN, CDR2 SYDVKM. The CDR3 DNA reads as TGTGCCAGCAGCGAAGACACGGGAGGCTATGGCTACACCTTC. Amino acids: CASSEDTGGYGYTF.

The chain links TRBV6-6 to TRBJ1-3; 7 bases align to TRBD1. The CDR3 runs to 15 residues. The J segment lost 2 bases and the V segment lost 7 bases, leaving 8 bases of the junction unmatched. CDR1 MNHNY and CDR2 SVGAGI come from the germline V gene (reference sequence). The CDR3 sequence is CASTPTGSTGNTIYF. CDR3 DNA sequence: TGTGCCAGCACCCCGACAGGGAGTACTGGAAACACCATATATTTT.

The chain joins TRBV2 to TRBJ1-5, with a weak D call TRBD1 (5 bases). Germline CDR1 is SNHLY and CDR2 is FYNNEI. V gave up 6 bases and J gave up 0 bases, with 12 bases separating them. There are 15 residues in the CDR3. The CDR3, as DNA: TGTGCCAGCAGGATACAGGCGCCTAGCAATCAGCCCCAGCATTTT. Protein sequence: CASRIQAPSNQPQHF. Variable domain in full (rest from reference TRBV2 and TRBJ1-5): EPEVTQTPSHQVTQMGQEVILRCVPISNHLYFYWYRQILGQKVEFLVSFYNNEISEKSEIFDDQFSVERPDGSNFTLKIRSTKLEDSAMYFCASRIQAPSNQPQHFGDGTRLSIL.

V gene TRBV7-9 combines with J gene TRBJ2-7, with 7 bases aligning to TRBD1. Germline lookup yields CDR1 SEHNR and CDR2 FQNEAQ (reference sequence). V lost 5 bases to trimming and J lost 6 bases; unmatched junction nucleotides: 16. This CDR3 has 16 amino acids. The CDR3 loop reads CASSSRTGRLLGEQYF. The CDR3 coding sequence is TGTGCCAGCAGCAGCCGGACAGGCCGACTATTGGGCGAGCAGTACTTC.

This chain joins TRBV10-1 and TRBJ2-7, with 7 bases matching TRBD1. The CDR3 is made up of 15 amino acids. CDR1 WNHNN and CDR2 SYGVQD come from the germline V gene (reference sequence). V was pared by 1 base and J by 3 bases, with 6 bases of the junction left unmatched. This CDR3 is CASSEYRQGRYEQYF. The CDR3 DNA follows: TGCGCCAGCAGTGAGTATAGACAGGGCCGCTACGAGCAGTACTTC.

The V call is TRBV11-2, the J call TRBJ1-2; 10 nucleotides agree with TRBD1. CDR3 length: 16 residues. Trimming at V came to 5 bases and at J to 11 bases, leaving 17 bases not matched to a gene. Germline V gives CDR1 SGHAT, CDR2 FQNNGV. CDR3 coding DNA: TGTGCCAGCAGCCCCGGGACAGGGGTCCTCCTATGGGGGTACACCTTC. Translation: CASSPGTGVLLWGYTF.

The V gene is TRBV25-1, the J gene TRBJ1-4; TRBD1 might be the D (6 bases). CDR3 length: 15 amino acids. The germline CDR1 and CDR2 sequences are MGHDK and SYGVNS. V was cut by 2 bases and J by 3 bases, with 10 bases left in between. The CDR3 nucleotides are TGTGCCAGCAGTGAAAGGGGGGGTCCTAATGAAAAACTGTTTTTT. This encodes CASSERGGPNEKLFF.

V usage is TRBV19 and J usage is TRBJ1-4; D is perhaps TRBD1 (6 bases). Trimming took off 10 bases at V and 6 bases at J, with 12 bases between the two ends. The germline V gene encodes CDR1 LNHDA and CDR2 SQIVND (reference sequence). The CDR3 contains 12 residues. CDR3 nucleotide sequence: TGTGCCACGAGGGGGGGAGATGAAAAACTGTTTTTT. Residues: CATRGGDEKLFF.